The present T cell receptor beta chain was sequenced within a study of control samples from healthy donors and cancer patients. Germline CDR1 MDHEN, CDR2 SYDVKM. The CDR3 length is 14 residues. The J segment lost 5 bases and the V segment lost 5 bases, leaving 7 bases of the junction unmatched. The assay was immunoSEQ multiplex PCR, and TCRdb's table has in-frame clones only and misses some. The table shows about 160,000 clones, with around 96% occurring only once. The chain employs TRBV28 and TRBJ2-7; TRBD1 matches 9 bases. Sequencing input: blood. This TCR derives from a woman in her thirties in good health. The CDR3 loop is CASSAGQGINEQYF. Here the CDR3 DNA reads TGTGCCAGCAGTGCGGGACAGGGCATCAACGAGCAGTACTTC.